This T cell receptor beta chain was profiled in a study of CD8 T cells in ankylosing spondylitis. Researchers built TCR beta libraries using quantitative 5'-RACE with molecular barcodes. In TCRdb, the 5' RACE reads were re-called with MiXCR into one record per CDR3 protein. Of about 450,000 distinct CDR3 sequences in the sample, roughly a quarter were seen once. In this sample, this clonotype turned up a few times. The antigen is undetermined. Study-level findings and limits: What seemed typical of ankylosing spondylitis blood was a TCR beta motif built from several highly homologous variants.

Trimming took 4 bases from V and 11 from J, leaving 11 bases between them. The CDR3 sequence is 12 residues long. Input material: blood, either unsorted or a sorted T cell fraction (not recorded which). The V and J genes are TRBV12-3 or TRBV12-4 and TRBJ1-4, with a possible D match to TRBD1 (5 bases). This receptor was identified in a male donor with ankylosing spondylitis. CDR3 residues: CASSSRQFKLFF. The CDR3 DNA is TGTGCCAGCAGTTCCAGACAGTTCAAACTGTTTTTT.